These 17 T cell receptor beta chains share one sample of origin, sequenced in a study of human T cells and chemical hapten exposure. Stated time point: patch test 2, 6 weeks after DPC sensitization. Stated treatment: therapeutic diphenylcyclopropenone sensitization with weekly scalp DPC. TCRdb fed the RACE reads into MiXCR, producing one record per CDR3 protein. This table has 65,000 to 100,000 distinct CDR3 sequences, around 6.7% appearing once. Sample: whole blood, taken in connection with sensitization to the hapten diphenylcyclopropenone (DPC). Every receptor here comes from a woman under 40 with alopecia areata. Some clones in this sample may be carry-over from other donors' samples.

This clonotype was found a few times. The chain links TRBV7-9 to TRBJ2-7, with D possibly being TRBD1 (6 bases). Trimming cost V 4 bases and J 5 bases, with 15 bases left between them. The CDR3 has 14 residues. Germline CDR1 is SEHNR and CDR2 is FQNEAQ (reference sequence). CDR3 coding DNA: TGTGCCAGCAGCTCCCGACAGGTCAGGAACGAGCAGTACTTC. It codes for CASSSRQVRNEQYF.

This clonotype was seen repeatedly, ten times or more. V usage is TRBV7-9 and J usage is TRBJ1-1, with 11 bases aligning to TRBD1. The CDR3 has 15 amino acids. CDR1 is SEHNR and CDR2 is FQNEAQ in the germline V gene (reference sequence). The trim removed 1 base at V and 4 bases at J, leaving 2 bases unmatched. The CDR3 loop is CASSLGTGGPTEAFF. The CDR3 DNA sequence: TGTGCCAGCAGCTTAGGGACAGGGGGCCCCACTGAAGCTTTCTTT.

The V gene is TRBV13, the J gene TRBJ2-1; D may correspond to TRBD1 or TRBD2 (5 bases each). The CDR3 has 16 amino acids. Germline CDR1 PRHDT, CDR2 FYEKMQ (reference sequence). V was cut by 5 bases and J by 5 bases, with 19 bases left in between. The CDR3 loop is CASSPGARAMNNEQFF. CDR3 bases: TGTGCCAGCAGCCCCGGGGCGAGGGCTATGAACAATGAGCAGTTCTTC.

This clonotype was detected many times. The J gene is TRBJ1-1, the V gene TRBV18, with D hard to call. Per the germline V gene, CDR1 is KGHSH and CDR2 is LQKENI. The CDR3 extends over 14 amino acids. V was trimmed by 8 bases and J by 2 bases, leaving 15 bases between them. CDR3 amino acids: CASTTIGGNTEAFF. The CDR3 DNA sequence: TGTGCCAGCACAACTATTGGCGGTAACACTGAAGCTTTCTTT. Full variable domain (missing parts from reference TRBV18 and TRBJ1-1): NAGVMQNPRHLVRRRGQEARLRCSPMKGHSHVYWYRQLPEEGLKFMVYLQKENIIDESGMPKERFSAEFPKEGPSILRIQQVVRGDSAAYFCASTTIGGNTEAFFGQGTRLTVV.

This clonotype has just a few counts. The chain is built from TRBV20-1 and TRBJ1-1, with TRBD1 matching 7 bases. CDR3 size: 14 residues. V shed 3 bases, J shed 4 bases, and the junction held 8 bases outside the gene matches. Per germline, CDR1 DFQATT and CDR2 SNEGSKA (reference sequence). DNA of the CDR3: TGCAGTGCTAGCTCGAGACAGGGTGGCACTGAAGCTTTCTTT. Translating it yields CSASSRQGGTEAFF.

This clonotype has ten or more counts. The chain uses TRBV12-3 or TRBV12-4 and TRBJ2-1, with D perhaps assigned TRBD1 or TRBD2 (5 bases each). V was clipped by 3 bases and J by 5 bases, with 11 bases between them. The CDR3 has 14 residues. Here the CDR3 DNA reads TGTGCCAGCAGTTTGCCGGGGACCAACAATGAGCAGTTCTTC. It encodes CASSLPGTNNEQFF.

This clonotype was observed many times. This chain uses TRBV6-1 with TRBJ2-1, with 11 bases matching TRBD2. After removal of 4 bases from V and 9 bases from J, the junction contained 11 bases not matched to a gene. Germline-derived CDR1 and CDR2 are MNHNS and SASEGT. The CDR3 has 16 residues. The CDR3 region is CASSVLNSGGAGEQFF. The CDR3 region has the DNA TGTGCCAGCAGTGTACTCAATAGCGGGGGGGCCGGTGAGCAGTTCTTC.

This clonotype was found many times. The chain couples TRBV18 to TRBJ2-7, with TRBD1 matching 7 bases. V lost 2 bases and J lost 6; bases outside the gene matches: 7. Germline-derived CDR1 and CDR2 are KGHSH and LQKENI. The CDR3 has 14 amino acids. Here the CDR3 DNA reads TGTGCCAGCTCACCAAACGACAGGGCCCTCGAGCAGTACTTC. Its protein product is CASSPNDRALEQYF.

The chain carries TRBV12-3 or TRBV12-4 and TRBJ1-5; D unclear. The CDR3 has 16 amino acids. Trimming removed 0 bases at V and 2 bases at J, with 11 bases between. In nucleotides, the CDR3 is TGTGCCAGCAGTTTAGCGTCCGGCCGTGGCAATCAGCCCCAGCATTTT. It codes for CASSLASGRGNQPQHF.

This clonotype occurred a few times. The chain carries TRBV12-3 or TRBV12-4 and TRBJ1-5, with a weak D call TRBD1 (6 bases). CDR3 size: 14 residues. Trimming stripped 6 bases from V and 0 bases from J, with 9 bases between. CDR3 bases: TGTGCCAGCAGCGGACAGAATAGCAATCAGCCCCAGCATTTT. This encodes CASSGQNSNQPQHF.

This clonotype was seen many times. The chain combines TRBV20-1 with TRBJ1-4; possible D gene TRBD1, 5 bases. The CDR3 covers 13 residues. In germline, CDR1 is DFQATT, CDR2 SNEGSKA (reference sequence). The V and J ends lost 3 bases and 2 bases respectively, with 7 bases between them. The CDR3 nucleotides read TGCAGTGCTAGTCACAGGACTAATGAAAAACTGTTTTTT. Its translation: CSASHRTNEKLFF.

This clonotype has at least ten counts. The V call is TRBV28, the J call TRBJ1-1; D ambiguous. The germline V gene has CDR1 MDHEN and CDR2 SYDVKM. V lost 5 bases and J 7 bases, leaving 14 bases between the germline ends. The CDR3 contains 13 residues. The CDR3 nucleotides are TGTGCCAGCAGTCTTCTTCAAGGTCGTGAAGCTTTCTTT. Protein product: CASSLLQGREAFF.

Ten or more counts support this clonotype. The V gene is TRBV12-3 or TRBV12-4, the J gene TRBJ2-5, with a tentative D call TRBD2 (6 bases). The CDR3 extends over 18 amino acids. Trimming cost V 1 base and J 4 bases, with 22 bases left between them. The CDR3 bases are TGTGCCAGCAGTTTAGGAAGGCGTACCGGGAGAGGACCAGAGACCCAGTACTTC. It translates to CASSLGRRTGRGPETQYF.

The chain carries TRBV4-1 and TRBJ1-2; possibly TRBD1 for D (5 bases). Germline V CDR1 and CDR2: MGHRA, YSYEKL. This CDR3 has 13 amino acids. Between the trimmed V and J ends, which lost 0 bases and 8 bases, there was a span of 10 bases. For the CDR3, the DNA is TGCGCCAGCAGCCAAGAGAGGGGACGGGGCTACACCTTC. Protein sequence: CASSQERGRGYTF.

At least ten counts were recorded for this clonotype. V usage is TRBV10-3 and J usage is TRBJ2-6; D is unclear. V dropped 4 bases and J dropped 1 base, with 8 bases sitting between them. Germline V lookup: CDR1 ENHRY, CDR2 SYGVKD. The CDR3 is 15 residues long. The CDR3, as DNA: TGTGCCATCAGTGCGGATGGTTCTGGGGCCAACGTCCTGACTTTC. Protein: CAISADGSGANVLTF.

This clonotype occurred many times. The chain carries TRBV25-1 and TRBJ2-1, with 8 bases aligning to TRBD2. The V segment lost 5 bases and the J segment 4 bases; nucleotides outside the gene matches: 7. Germline-derived CDR1 and CDR2 are MGHDK and SYGVNS. The CDR3 runs to 15 residues. CDR3 region: CASSQVRGAYNEQFF. CDR3 sequence (DNA): TGTGCCAGCAGTCAGGTGCGGGGGGCTTACAATGAGCAGTTCTTC.

This clonotype was counted many times. This sequence joins TRBV6-6 and TRBJ1-2; a possible D gene is TRBD1 (5 bases). The CDR3 is made up of 14 amino acids. Germline values: CDR1 MNHNY, CDR2 SVGAGI (reference sequence). V lost 5 bases, J lost 3 bases, and 13 bases lay in between. This CDR3 is CASSTQGDYYGYTF. The CDR3 nucleotides read TGTGCCAGCAGTACCCAAGGGGATTACTATGGCTACACCTTC.